In its sample, the clone carrying this T cell receptor beta chain was seen once. The antigen is not known. This record comes from a study of T cells in Graves' hyperthyroidism and ophthalmopathy. Whole-study findings and limits: The model forecast ophthalmopathy, anticipating it by a median roughly 6.3 months before onset.

Duration under 3 months, a NOSPECS grade of at least 4, and a Clinical Activity Score of at least 3 characterized the ophthalmopathy patients. Any patient presenting with uncontrolled infection, other autoimmune disease, pregnancy or lactation was left out. Diagnosing involved the use of clinical symptoms, serum thyroxine and TRAb, thyroid ultrasound and orbital computed tomography. CDR1 is LNHDA, CDR2 SQIVND, per germline (reference sequence). The CDR3 has 13 amino acids. Trimming cost V 7 bases and J 5 bases, with 12 bases left between them. Researchers took RNA transcripts and amplified the TCR beta CDR3 regions from them. An initial round of RT-PCR targeting the TCR CDR3 relied on the HTBI primer set. Using its own MiXCR run on the multiplex PCR reads, TCRdb lists one record per CDR3 protein. This sample carries about 330,000 distinct CDR3 sequences, around 15% of them seen once, and the ten largest clones take almost 35%.

The sequenced sample consisted of blood. The rearrangement joins TRBV19 to TRBJ2-1; D possibly corresponds to TRBD1 (5 bases). The TCR comes from a woman in her thirties or forties with Graves' ophthalmopathy. CDR3 sequence: CASKGATDNEQFF. The CDR3 region has the DNA TGTGCCAGTAAAGGGGCCACGGACAATGAGCAGTTCTTC.